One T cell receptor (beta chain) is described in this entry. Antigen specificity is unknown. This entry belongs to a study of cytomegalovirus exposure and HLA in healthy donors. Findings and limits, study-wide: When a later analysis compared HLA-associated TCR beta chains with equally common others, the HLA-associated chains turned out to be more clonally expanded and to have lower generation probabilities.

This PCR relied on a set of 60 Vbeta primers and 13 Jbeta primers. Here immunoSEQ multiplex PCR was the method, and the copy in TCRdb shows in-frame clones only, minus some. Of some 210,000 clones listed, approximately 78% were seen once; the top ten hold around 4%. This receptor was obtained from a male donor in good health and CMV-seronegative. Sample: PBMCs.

CDR3 amino acids: CASSPGLAGGPFHEQYF. Here the CDR3 DNA reads TGTGCCAGCTCACCCGGACTAGCGGGAGGGCCGTTCCACGAGCAGTACTTC. The genes are TRBV18 and TRBJ2-7; TRBD2 aligns across 15 bases. V dropped 3 bases and J dropped 5; count of bases not matched to a gene: 8. Per germline, CDR1 KGHSH and CDR2 LQKENI. The CDR3 is 17 amino acids.